These 32 T cell receptor beta chains were sequenced from one sample in a study of blood T cell repertoires in COVID-19. Assay used: immunoSEQ multiplex PCR; TCRdb lists only in-frame clones, some missing. This table has more than 85,000 clones, roughly 91% appearing once. Sequenced input: peripheral blood. Receptor source: a woman between 50 and 59 years old with acute or convalescent COVID-19.

The J gene is TRBJ2-5, the V gene TRBV25-1; maybe TRBD1 (6 bases). This CDR3 has 13 residues. The germline V gene has CDR1 MGHDK and CDR2 SYGVNS. Trimming took off 2 bases at V and 5 bases at J, with 9 bases between the two ends. The CDR3 DNA reads as TGTGCCAGCAGTGAACAGGGGCGGGAGACCCAGTACTTC. Its translation: CASSEQGRETQYF. Complete variable domain (other parts from reference TRBV25-1 and TRBJ2-5): EADIYQTPRYLVIGTGKKITLECSQTMGHDKMYWYQQDPGMELHLIHYSYGVNSTEKGDLSSESTVSRIRTEHFPLTLESARPSHTSQYLCASSEQGRETQYFGPGTRLLVL.

Worth noting for this clone: The same CDR3 arises from other DNA sequences in this sample as well. The chain has TRBV18 and TRBJ1-5; 8 bases map to TRBD1. V was clipped by 3 bases and J by 5 bases; unmatched bases: 0. From germline, CDR1 is KGHSH and CDR2 LQKENI. The CDR3 covers 13 residues. CDR3 DNA sequence: TGTGCCAGCTCACCGGACAGGGATCAGCCCCAGCATTTT. Its protein product is CASSPDRDQPQHF.

The chain links TRBV12-3 or TRBV12-4 to TRBJ2-3, with TRBD2 as a possible D gene (6 bases). The CDR3 has 13 amino acids. Trimming removed 3 bases at V and 8 bases at J, with 12 bases between. CDR3: CASSLGLGVTQYF. The CDR3 DNA sequence: TGTGCCAGCAGTTTGGGACTCGGGGTTACGCAGTATTTT.

The chain combines TRBV10-1 with TRBJ1-5, with a possible D match to TRBD1 (6 bases). Germline loops: CDR1 WNHNN, CDR2 SYGVQD (reference sequence). The CDR3 spans 14 residues. Trimming took off 3 bases at V and 7 bases at J, with 13 bases between the two ends. Here the CDR3 reads CASSDGGTGQPQHF. CDR3 nucleotides: TGCGCCAGCAGTGATGGGGGCACGGGGCAGCCCCAGCATTTT.

The CDR3 DNA reads as TGTGCCAGCAGCCTGGTAAACCTAGCGGGCCGAGAGACCCAGTACTTC. As protein: CASSLVNLAGRETQYF. The rearrangement links TRBV7-9 to TRBJ2-5, with TRBD2 identical over 8 bases. V gave up 5 bases and J gave up 4 bases; unmatched junction bases: 12. The CDR3 covers 16 residues. CDR1 is SEHNR and CDR2 is FQNEAQ in the germline V gene (reference sequence).

The chain carries TRBV6-1 and TRBJ2-7; D is possibly TRBD2 (7 bases). The CDR3 is made up of 13 amino acids. Germline CDR1 is MNHNS and CDR2 is SASEGT. Trimming pared 2 bases from V and 6 bases from J, leaving 11 bases between. CDR3 in amino acids: CASSERGGSEQYF. The DNA for the CDR3 is TGTGCCAGCAGTGAAAGGGGGGGGAGCGAGCAGTACTTC.

The CDR3 DNA follows: TGTGCCAGCAGCTTCGAGTTCACCTACGAGCAGTACTTC. Amino acid sequence: CASSFEFTYEQYF. The V gene is TRBV5-4, the J gene TRBJ2-7; D is undetermined. Germline V gene sequence: CDR1 SGHNT, CDR2 YYREEE (reference sequence). The CDR3 spans 13 residues. Trimming stripped 2 bases from V and 2 bases from J, with 8 bases between.

CDR3 amino acids: CAWSVRQEGYTF. The CDR3 coding sequence is TGTGCCTGGAGTGTACGACAGGAGGGCTACACCTTC. This chain joins TRBV30 and TRBJ1-2, with D perhaps matching TRBD1 (6 bases). V lost 0 bases and J lost 8, with 10 bases in between. From germline, CDR1 is GTSNPN and CDR2 SVGIG (reference sequence). This CDR3 contains 12 residues.

The rearrangement uses TRBV5-4 and TRBJ2-1; maybe TRBD2 (6 bases). V lost 4 bases and J lost 4, with 9 bases in between. CDR3 length: 13 amino acids. The germline gives CDR1 SGHNT, CDR2 YYREEE (reference sequence). CDR3 coding DNA: TGTGCCAGCAGCCCGGGACTTTACAATGAGCAGTTCTTC. Amino acids: CASSPGLYNEQFF.

This clone has only one observation. The chain employs TRBV6-5 and TRBJ1-4; 7 bases map to TRBD1. The ends lost 5 bases at V and 0 bases at J; junction bases unmatched: 3. This CDR3 is built from 15 residues. Germline assignment: CDR1 MNHEY and CDR2 SVGAGI. The CDR3 sequence is CASSPQGATNEKLFF. In nucleotides, the CDR3 is TGTGCCAGCAGTCCGCAGGGGGCAACTAATGAAAAACTGTTTTTT.

The V gene is TRBV12-3 or TRBV12-4, the J gene TRBJ2-3; D is ambiguous. Trimming pared 6 bases from V and 0 bases from J, leaving 4 bases between. The length of the CDR3 is 12 residues. CDR3 in DNA: TGTGCCAGCAGCCCGAGCACAGATACGCAGTATTTT. It encodes CASSPSTDTQYF.

In this sample, this clone turned up a few times. The genes are TRBV12-3 or TRBV12-4 and TRBJ2-7, with a possible D match to TRBD2 (5 bases). The V end was cut by 7 bases, the J end by 2 bases, with 12 bases between. This CDR3 comprises 13 residues. This CDR3 reads CASNRPGTYEQYF. In DNA, the CDR3 is TGTGCCAGCAACCGTCCGGGAACCTACGAGCAGTACTTC.

The J gene is TRBJ2-3, the V gene TRBV7-2; possible D gene TRBD2, 6 bases. The V gene's germline CDR1 is SGHTA and CDR2 FQGNSA. The CDR3 totals 16 residues. V was pared by 5 bases and J by 4 bases, with 19 bases between. Here the CDR3 reads CASSARSARLADTQYF. In DNA, the CDR3 is TGTGCCAGCAGCGCCCGGTCGGCTCGACTAGCAGATACGCAGTATTTT.

J is TRBJ2-7 and V is TRBV6-6; 14 bases are a match to TRBD2. The CDR3 extends over 15 amino acids. CDR1 MNHNY and CDR2 SVGAGI come from the germline V gene (reference sequence). Losses at the gene ends were 4 bases for V and 2 bases for J; bases not matched to a gene: 1. The CDR3 loop reads CASSSGLAGAYEQYF. The CDR3 DNA sequence: TGTGCCAGCAGTTCGGGACTAGCGGGGGCCTACGAGCAGTACTTC.

The rearrangement joins TRBV20-1 to TRBJ2-4, with a possible D match to TRBD2 (5 bases). CDR3 length equals 14 residues. In germline, CDR1 is DFQATT, CDR2 SNEGSKA (reference sequence). Deletions cut 3 bases from V and 2 bases from J, with 11 bases between. The CDR3 loop is CSASRGSTKNIQYF. CDR3 sequence (DNA): TGCAGTGCTAGTCGCGGGTCCACCAAAAACATTCAGTACTTC.

The genes are TRBV7-6 and TRBJ2-1; maybe TRBD2 (5 bases). The CDR3 is 13 amino acids. With 5 bases removed from V and 3 bases from J, the gap between germline ends came to 8 bases. Germline assignment: CDR1 SGHVS and CDR2 FNYEAQ. Here the CDR3 DNA reads TGTGCCAGCAGCGACGGGGACTACAATGAGCAGTTCTTC. Residues: CASSDGDYNEQFF.

The chain recombines TRBV7-6 with TRBJ2-7; 8 bases are shared with TRBD1. This CDR3 has 15 residues. V dropped 4 bases and J dropped 5; count of bases not matched to a gene: 10. CDR1 is SGHVS, CDR2 FNYEAQ, per germline. In DNA form, the CDR3 reads TGTGCCAGCAGCTCCGGGGACAGGAGGCTAGACGAGCAGTACTTC. Residues: CASSSGDRRLDEQYF.

The chain uses TRBV20-1 and TRBJ1-2, with D possibly being TRBD1 (5 bases). This CDR3 region has 14 residues. The ends were cut back, 3 bases at V and 4 bases at J, with 15 bases in the middle. Germline V lookup: CDR1 DFQATT, CDR2 SNEGSKA (reference sequence). The CDR3 DNA reads TGCAGTGCTAGTGAGGGGAGGGGAGGCTATGGCTACACCTTC. Protein sequence: CSASEGRGGYGYTF.

This chain connects TRBV5-3 to TRBJ2-7; perhaps TRBD2 as D (5 bases). TRBV5-3 is annotated as an ORF whose role is uncertain. Trimming left V 4 bases short and J 4 bases short, with 18 bases between. This CDR3 region has 15 residues. CDR3 coding DNA: TGTGCCAGAAGCGGAAGGTCGGGGTTCCTTTACGAGCAGTACTTC. Translation: CARSGRSGFLYEQYF.

The sample holds a few counts of this clone. The chain has TRBV14 and TRBJ2-1; D remains unclear. Trimming cost V 0 bases and J 12 bases, with 6 bases left between them. This CDR3 is 11 amino acids long. Germline V gene sequence: CDR1 SGHDN, CDR2 FVKESK. CDR3 in DNA: TGTGCCAGCAGCCAAGAGTTAGTGCAGTTCTTC. Residues: CASSQELVQFF.

The chain uses TRBV6-6 and TRBJ2-1, with 9 bases identical to TRBD1. V trimming: 5 bases; J trimming: 6 bases; junction bases outside the gene matches: 5. Germline-derived CDR1 and CDR2 are MNHNY and SVGAGI (reference sequence). The CDR3 has 14 amino acids. The CDR3 reads CASSDRDRVNEQFF. Written as DNA, the CDR3 is TGTGCCAGCAGTGACCGGGACAGGGTCAATGAGCAGTTCTTC.

The chain is built from TRBV19 and TRBJ1-5; possible D gene TRBD1, 5 bases. Trimming cost V 0 bases and J 2 bases, with 11 bases left between them. The CDR3 has 16 residues. Germline CDR1 LNHDA, CDR2 SQIVND (reference sequence). The CDR3: CASSIERGLRNQPQHF. In DNA form, the CDR3 reads TGTGCCAGTAGTATAGAAAGGGGTTTGCGCAATCAGCCCCAGCATTTT.

The chain recombines TRBV6-4 with TRBJ2-1; D may be TRBD1 (6 bases). Per the germline V gene, CDR1 is MRHNA and CDR2 is SNTAGT. This CDR3 region has 19 residues. Trimming pared 3 bases from V and 2 bases from J, leaving 23 bases between. The CDR3 spells CASSEGRGLGSGTYNEQFF. The CDR3 DNA sequence: TGTGCCAGCAGTGAAGGAAGGGGGTTGGGGAGCGGAACCTACAATGAGCAGTTCTTC.

V and J are TRBV18 and TRBJ2-1, with 8 bases identical to TRBD2. The CDR3 is made up of 16 amino acids. The junction had 12 bases not matched to a gene; V was cut back by 5 bases and J by 6 bases. CDR1 is KGHSH and CDR2 is LQKENI in the germline V gene. The CDR3: CASSASVAGGPNEQFF. The CDR3 DNA follows: TGTGCCAGCTCAGCGTCGGTGGCGGGAGGCCCCAATGAGCAGTTCTTC.

This chain links TRBV5-5 with TRBJ1-1; no clear D. Trimming took 0 bases from V and 3 from J, leaving 6 bases between them. This CDR3 is built from 13 residues. Germline V CDR1 and CDR2: SGHKS, YYEKEE (reference sequence). CDR3 DNA sequence: TGTGCCAGCAGCTTGGCCAGTTACACTGAAGCTTTCTTT. Its protein product is CASSLASYTEAFF.

This rearrangement joins TRBV25-1 to TRBJ1-6; TRBD1 is a possible D gene (5 bases). The CDR3 runs to 15 residues. Trimming stripped 2 bases from V and 7 bases from J, with 12 bases between. Germline V gives CDR1 MGHDK, CDR2 SYGVNS. CDR3 loop: CASSEGTGLNSPLHF. CDR3 DNA sequence: TGTGCCAGCAGTGAAGGAACAGGCCTGAATTCACCCCTCCACTTT.

The table lists this clone with a few counts. The V call is TRBV27, the J call TRBJ2-7; 12 bases align to TRBD2. The CDR3 runs 14 residues. Per the germline V gene, CDR1 is MNHEY and CDR2 is SMNVEV (reference sequence). Losses at the gene ends were 6 bases for V and 5 bases for J; bases not matched to a gene: 5. The CDR3 here is CASRTSGSTHEQYF. DNA of the CDR3: TGTGCCAGCAGGACTAGCGGGAGCACCCACGAGCAGTACTTC.

CDR3 protein: CASSLIGGSGYGYTF. The CDR3 nucleotides read TGTGCCAGCAGCTTAATCGGGGGGTCTGGCTATGGCTACACCTTC. The chain recombines TRBV7-9 with TRBJ1-2, with D maybe TRBD1 (5 bases). Germline CDR1 reads SEHNR; CDR2 reads FQNEAQ (reference sequence). This CDR3 is 15 amino acids long. V lost 2 bases and J 4 bases, leaving 14 bases between the germline ends. Using reference TRBV7-9 and TRBJ1-2 for the parts outside the CDR3, the full variable domain is DTGVSQNPRHKITKRGQNVTFRCDPISEHNRLYWYRQTLGQGPEFLTYFQNEAQLEKSRLLSDRFSAERPKGSFSTLEIQRTEQGDSAMYLCASSLIGGSGYGYTFGSGTRLTVV.

The CDR3 nucleotides are TGTGCCAGCAGCTCCCAGCCAGCGGTCAGGGCTTTCTTT. Its translation is CASSSQPAVRAFF. The rearrangement links TRBV13 to TRBJ1-1; unclear D gene. V was shortened by 4 bases and J by 11 bases, with 17 bases between the two germline ends. The length of the CDR3 is 13 residues. Germline-derived CDR1 and CDR2 are PRHDT and FYEKMQ (reference sequence).

The rearrangement joins TRBV19 to TRBJ2-5, with D unresolved. The CDR3 spans 13 residues. The V gene lost 7 bases and the J gene lost 5 bases, with 14 bases spanning the gap. Looked up from germline, CDR1 is LNHDA and CDR2 is SQIVND (reference sequence). The CDR3 spells CASNMHHSETQYF. CDR3 DNA sequence: TGTGCCAGTAACATGCATCACAGTGAGACCCAGTACTTC.

The V call is TRBV4-2, the J call TRBJ1-1; TRBD1 aligns across 7 bases. Losses at the gene ends were 5 bases for V and 6 bases for J; bases not matched to a gene: 6. This CDR3 has 13 amino acids. The germline V gene encodes CDR1 LGHNA and CDR2 YNFKEQ. CDR3 region: CASSATGTAEAFF. The CDR3, as DNA: TGTGCCAGCAGCGCTACTGGGACAGCTGAAGCTTTCTTT.

The V and J genes are TRBV7-2 and TRBJ2-7, with 9 nucleotides matching TRBD2. The germline CDR1 and CDR2 sequences are SGHTA and FQGNSA. V gave up 3 bases and J gave up 8 bases; unmatched junction bases: 11. The CDR3 spans 15 residues. In DNA form, the CDR3 reads TGTGCCAGCAGCTTTCAGGGTAGCGGGAGTGCCCAGCAGTACTTC. As protein: CASSFQGSGSAQQYF.